Below are 11 T cell receptor beta chains sequenced from a single sample in a study of blood T cell repertoires in COVID-19. The method was immunoSEQ multiplex PCR; TCRdb's version includes in-frame clones alone and lacks a portion of them. Found here are more than 150,000 clones, 75% to 90% of them singletons; the top ten hold 2% to 2.5%. The sample comprised peripheral blood. These receptors were obtained from a man in his 70s with active or convalescent COVID-19.

This clone was recorded only once. The V gene is TRBV27, the J gene TRBJ2-2; 7 positions match TRBD2. CDR3 length equals 16 residues. V shed 1 base and J 4 bases; nucleotides not matched to a gene: 6. Germline V gene data show CDR1 as MNHEY and CDR2 as SMNVEV (reference sequence). CDR3 region: CASSLLGRATTGELFF. The CDR3 region has the DNA TGTGCCAGCAGTTTATTGGGGAGGGCGACCACCGGGGAGCTGTTTTTT.

The CDR3 bases are TGTGCCAGCCGGGAGTACAATGAGCAGTTCTTC. This codes for CASREYNEQFF. This chain uses TRBV28 with TRBJ2-1; a weak D match, TRBD2 (6 bases). V was clipped by 8 bases and J by 4 bases, with 6 bases between them. Germline CDR1 is MDHEN and CDR2 is SYDVKM. The CDR3 loop spans 11 amino acids.

Only one count was recorded for this clone. V gene TRBV19 combines with J gene TRBJ2-3; 7 nucleotides align to TRBD1. This CDR3 has 15 amino acids. V was clipped by 6 bases and J by 3 bases; unmatched bases: 9. In germline, CDR1 is LNHDA, CDR2 SQIVND (reference sequence). DNA of the CDR3: TGTGCCAGTAGCCCGACAGGGTTTTCGACAGATACGCAGTATTTT. Protein: CASSPTGFSTDTQYF.

The CDR3 DNA reads TGTGCCAGCAGGCCAACAGGGGCCACTGAAGCTTTCTTT. Its translation: CASRPTGATEAFF. This chain joins TRBV5-8 and TRBJ1-1; 7 bases fit TRBD1. Germline V gives CDR1 SGHTS, CDR2 YDEGEE. The CDR3 covers 13 residues. The V segment lost 5 bases and the J segment 4 bases; nucleotides outside the gene matches: 5.

The chain is built from TRBV30 and TRBJ2-6; 12 positions match TRBD1. The V and J ends lost 4 bases and 4 bases, in that order; junction bases with no gene match: 8. Germline lookup yields CDR1 GTSNPN and CDR2 SVGIG (reference sequence). This CDR3 region has 17 residues. The CDR3 nucleotides are TGTGCCTGGACTAGGGACAGGGGGCCCTTGGGGGCCAACGTCCTGACTTTC. It translates to CAWTRDRGPLGANVLTF.

Only one count was recorded for this clone. The rearrangement joins TRBV19 to TRBJ2-4, with D possibly TRBD1 on 5 matching bases. The V end lost 6 bases, the J end lost 1 base, and 28 bases lay between the germline ends. Looked up from germline, CDR1 is LNHDA and CDR2 is SQIVND (reference sequence). The CDR3 consists of 20 residues. The CDR3 nucleotides read TGTGCCAGTAGCTCCATGGGTGGGGCGACCTCATTGCTTGCCAAAAACATTCAGTACTTC. This encodes CASSSMGGATSLLAKNIQYF.

The chain carries TRBV4-3 and TRBJ1-6, with D maybe TRBD1 (5 bases). The V end lost 4 bases, the J end lost 0 bases, and 10 bases lay between the germline ends. The germline CDR1 and CDR2 sequences are LGHNA and YSLEER. CDR3 length equals 16 residues. The CDR3 DNA reads as TGCGCCAGCAGCCCACGACAGTCCTCCTATAATTCACCCCTCCACTTT. Translation gives CASSPRQSSYNSPLHF.

V gene TRBV6-6 combines with J gene TRBJ2-3; the D gene is possibly TRBD2 (5 bases). The CDR3 runs 15 residues. Germline lookup yields CDR1 MNHNY and CDR2 SVGAGI (reference sequence). The ends were cut back, 7 bases at V and 2 bases at J, with 16 bases in the middle. CDR3 nucleotides: TGTGCCAGCAACCTAGCCATTCCCCTCACAGATACGCAGTATTTT. Its translation is CASNLAIPLTDTQYF.

The rearrangement uses TRBV28 and TRBJ1-5, with TRBD1 identical over 8 bases. Trimming took 6 bases from V and 0 from J; bases not matched to a gene: 7. The CDR3 has 16 amino acids. Germline CDR1 MDHEN, CDR2 SYDVKM. The CDR3 DNA follows: TGTGCCAGCAGGACGACAGGGGACTATAGCAATCAGCCCCAGCATTTT. Protein sequence: CASRTTGDYSNQPQHF. Combining the CDR3 with reference TRBV28 and TRBJ1-5 gives the whole variable domain DVKVTQSSRYLVKRTGEKVFLECVQDMDHENMFWYRQDPGLGLRLIYFSYDVKMKEKGDIPEGYSVSREKKERFSLILESASTNQTSMYLCASRTTGDYSNQPQHFGDGTRLSIL.

The J gene is TRBJ2-3, the V gene TRBV5-6; the match to TRBD1 covers 7 bases. The CDR3 totals 18 residues. Looked up from germline, CDR1 is SGHDT and CDR2 is YYEEEE. V lost 3 bases, J lost 2 bases, and 15 bases stayed unmatched. Here the CDR3 DNA reads TGTGCCAGCAGCTCATTTTTTCCCCCTGAGGGGGCCACAGATACGCAGTATTTT. As protein: CASSSFFPPEGATDTQYF. Full variable domain (rest looked up from reference TRBV5-6 and TRBJ2-3): DAGVTQSPTHLIKTRGQQVTLRCSPKSGHDTVSWYQQALGQGPQFIFQYYEEEERQRGNFPDRFSGHQFPNYSSELNVNALLLGDSALYLCASSSFFPPEGATDTQYFGPGTRLTVL.

This clone has a single count. This rearrangement joins TRBV7-2 to TRBJ2-7, with 8 bases fitting TRBD1. This CDR3 is built from 13 residues. The V and J ends lost 5 bases and 6 bases, in that order; junction bases with no gene match: 6. Germline V gene lookup returns CDR1 SGHTA and CDR2 FQGNSA. The CDR3 DNA reads as TGTGCCAGCAGCGGCAACAGGGGGTTCGAGCAGTACTTC. This encodes CASSGNRGFEQYF.